This T cell receptor (beta chain) was retrieved from a study of T cells in Graves' hyperthyroidism and ophthalmopathy. General study results and limits: Ophthalmopathy was told apart from stable hyperthyroidism by a 13 V-J model. Model-based prediction identified ophthalmopathy a median roughly 6.1 months prior to its onset.

About this clonotype itself: Its antigen remains unidentified.

Subjects with ophthalmopathy showed a Clinical Activity Score no lower than 3, a NOSPECS grade no lower than 4, and a duration shorter than 3 months. Reasons for excluding patients were uncontrolled infection, other autoimmune disease, pregnancy or lactation. RNA transcripts gave rise to amplified TCR beta CDR3 regions. First-round RT-PCR of the TCR CDR3 relied on the HTBI primer set. In TCRdb, the multiplex PCR reads were re-called with MiXCR into one record per CDR3 protein. The profile shows around 600,000 distinct CDR3 sequences, roughly 15% of them singletons. Sequences were obtained from blood. This clonotype originated in a woman aged 45-60 years with Graves' ophthalmopathy.

The CDR3 protein is CASSQDLAESTDTQYF. DNA for the CDR3: TGTGCCAGCAGCCAAGACCTAGCGGAAAGCACAGATACGCAGTATTTT. The chain links TRBV14 to TRBJ2-3; 7 bases are a match to TRBD2. Germline V gene lookup returns CDR1 SGHDN and CDR2 FVKESK. The CDR3 sequence is 16 residues long. V was pared by 0 bases and J by 0 bases, with 3 bases of the junction left unmatched. The entire variable domain, with the rest obtained from reference TRBV14 and TRBJ2-3, is as follows: EAGVTQFPSHSVIEKGQTVTLRCDPISGHDNLYWYRRVMGKEIKFLLHFVKESKQDESGMPNNRFLAERTGGTYSTLKVQPAELEDSGVYFCASSQDLAESTDTQYFGPGTRLTVL.